The 21 T cell receptor beta chains below all came from one sample that was sequenced in a study of T cell repertoires in cytomegalovirus infection (dated by TCRdb to between 2018 and 2021). Instrument used: Illumina HiSeq 1500. TCRdb reran the public reads through fastp at Q25 and MiXCR, keeping productive beta chains. For every CDR3 protein sequence, its rows merge into one entry that carries the most common genes and DNA. For this sample there are 450,000 to 650,000 distinct CDR3 sequences; approximately 26% appear just once. Of the sample, about 13% falls within the top ten clones. Sequencing was done on a sample of PBMCs. The receptor source for this set is a human donor in good health (CMV status not recorded). Some clones in this sample may be carry-over from other donors' samples.

The J gene is TRBJ1-1, the V gene TRBV4-1, with TRBD1 matching over 7 bases. Trimming removed 1 base from V and 3 bases from J; junction bases left unmatched: 5. This CDR3 spans 15 amino acids. Germline lookup yields CDR1 MGHRA and CDR2 YSYEKL. The CDR3 sequence: CASSQGTGLDTEAFF. CDR3 sequence (DNA): TGCGCCAGCAGCCAAGGGACAGGACTCGACACTGAAGCTTTCTTT.

The chain combines TRBV7-9 with TRBJ2-7; the D gene is possibly TRBD1 (6 bases). This CDR3 comprises 15 residues. The germline V gene encodes CDR1 SEHNR and CDR2 FQNEAQ (reference sequence). V lost 5 bases and J 4 bases, leaving 18 bases between the germline ends. The CDR3 is CASSDPQGTGYEQYF. For the CDR3, the DNA is TGTGCCAGCAGCGATCCCCAGGGGACGGGGTACGAGCAGTACTTC.

This clonotype has only a few counts. The chain carries TRBV24-1 and TRBJ2-5, with 8 bases matching TRBD1. Per the germline V gene, CDR1 is KGHDR and CDR2 is SFDVKD. The ends lost 2 bases at V and 2 bases at J; junction bases unmatched: 0. The CDR3 sequence is 14 residues long. The CDR3 DNA sequence: TGTGCCACCAGTGATTGGGACAGGCAAGAGACCCAGTACTTC. It is translated as CATSDWDRQETQYF.

The chain couples TRBV2 to TRBJ1-2, with 7 bases aligning to TRBD1. The CDR3 extends over 14 amino acids. V trimming: 6 bases; J trimming: 0 bases; junction bases outside the gene matches: 4. CDR1 is SNHLY, CDR2 FYNNEI, per germline. CDR3 in DNA: TGTGCCAGCAGGAGGGACAGTGCTAACTATGGCTACACCTTC. It specifies CASRRDSANYGYTF.

As DNA, the CDR3 is TGTGCCTGGAGGGACTATAACTATGGCTACACCTTC. Protein product: CAWRDYNYGYTF. The chain carries TRBV30 and TRBJ1-2; D gene uncertain. Looked up from germline, CDR1 is GTSNPN and CDR2 is SVGIG (reference sequence). The CDR3 sequence is 12 residues long. Trimming shortened V by 3 bases and J by 1 base, and 6 bases separated the two germline ends.

The chain is built from TRBV27 and TRBJ1-5; D is unresolved. This CDR3 is 15 amino acids long. V was shortened by 4 bases and J by 5 bases, with 15 bases between the two germline ends. The germline CDR1 and CDR2 sequences are MNHEY and SMNVEV (reference sequence). CDR3 residues: CASSSKKQRDQPQHF. The CDR3 region has the DNA TGTGCCAGCAGTTCCAAAAAACAGAGAGATCAGCCCCAGCATTTT.

In this sample, this clonotype turned up a few times. The gene calls are TRBV20-1 and TRBJ1-1; 7 bases line up with TRBD1. The CDR3 loop spans 12 amino acids. From germline, CDR1 is DFQATT and CDR2 SNEGSKA (reference sequence). After removal of 6 bases from V and 5 bases from J, the junction contained 6 bases not matched to a gene. The CDR3 protein is CSARLQGTEAFF. DNA of the CDR3: TGCAGTGCCAGGTTACAGGGGACTGAAGCTTTCTTT.

This clonotype occurred once. CDR3 sequence: CASSSLAGDATGELFF. In DNA, the CDR3 is TGTGCCAGCAGCTCACTAGCGGGAGACGCCACCGGGGAGCTGTTTTTT. V is TRBV11-2 and J is TRBJ2-2, with 11 bases aligning to TRBD2. V shed 4 bases, J shed 4 bases, and the junction held 5 bases outside the gene matches. The CDR3 sequence is 16 residues long. Per the germline V gene, CDR1 is SGHAT and CDR2 is FQNNGV.

This chain links TRBV7-4 with TRBJ2-5, with 8 positions matching TRBD1. The junction had 9 bases not matched to a gene; V was cut back by 1 base and J by 2 bases. This CDR3 contains 17 residues. Germline values: CDR1 SGHVT, CDR2 SQSDAQ. CDR3 sequence: CASSLGDRGSLQETQYF. DNA of the CDR3: TGTGCCAGCAGCTTAGGAGACAGGGGTTCCCTGCAAGAGACCCAGTACTTC.

The chain links TRBV19 to TRBJ2-1; unclear D gene. V lost 8 bases and J 4 bases, leaving 18 bases between the germline ends. From germline, CDR1 is LNHDA and CDR2 SQIVND (reference sequence). The CDR3 runs to 15 residues. CDR3 loop: CASQPNGRRYNEQFF. In nucleotides, the CDR3 is TGTGCCAGTCAGCCAAACGGCCGTAGGTACAATGAGCAGTTCTTC. The full variable domain, rest sourced from reference TRBV19 and TRBJ2-1, is DGGITQSPKYLFRKEGQNVTLSCEQNLNHDAMYWYRQDPGQGLRLIYYSQIVNDFQKGDIAEGYSVSREKKESFPLTVTSAQKNPTAFYLCASQPNGRRYNEQFFGPGTRLTVL.

This clonotype was picked up a small number of times. The rearrangement uses TRBV28 and TRBJ1-5; D might be TRBD1 (5 bases). The CDR3 has 14 amino acids. Germline V gene lookup returns CDR1 MDHEN and CDR2 SYDVKM. Trimming pared 6 bases from V and 6 bases from J, leaving 15 bases between. The CDR3 here is CASSSSREGQPQHF. The CDR3 region has the DNA TGTGCCAGCAGCTCATCCAGGGAGGGTCAGCCCCAGCATTTT.

This clonotype was found many times. V usage is TRBV12-3 or TRBV12-4 and J usage is TRBJ1-2; D is perhaps TRBD1 (6 bases). V lost 3 bases, J lost 5 bases, and 19 bases lay in between. This CDR3 is 16 amino acids long. The CDR3 spells CASSLGPRGPSYGYTF. The CDR3 DNA follows: TGTGCCAGCAGTTTGGGACCCAGGGGCCCTTCTTATGGCTACACCTTC.

This clonotype was seen at least ten times. The J gene is TRBJ2-6, the V gene TRBV27; no reliable D call. V was trimmed by 7 bases and J by 0 bases, leaving 4 bases between them. The CDR3 sequence is 13 residues long. Germline lookup yields CDR1 MNHEY and CDR2 SMNVEV (reference sequence). The DNA for the CDR3 is TGTGCCAGCATGGTCTCTGGGGCCAACGTCCTGACTTTC. It codes for CASMVSGANVLTF.

The chain employs TRBV4-2 and TRBJ1-4, with D maybe TRBD1 (5 bases). The CDR3 is 16 amino acids. V was trimmed by 4 bases and J by 6 bases, leaving 18 bases between them. CDR1 is LGHNA, CDR2 YNFKEQ, per germline. The CDR3 protein is CASSLTGGREDEKLFF. CDR3 nucleotide sequence: TGTGCCAGCAGCCTCACGGGCGGCAGGGAGGATGAAAAACTGTTTTTT.

There are many counts of this clonotype. The J gene is TRBJ1-5, the V gene TRBV19; 8 bases are shared with TRBD1. This CDR3 is built from 15 residues. Germline V gives CDR1 LNHDA, CDR2 SQIVND (reference sequence). J was trimmed by 1 base and V by 9 bases; bases with no gene match: 8. CDR3 sequence reads: CASSPQGGSNQPQHF. CDR3 DNA sequence: TGTGCCAGCAGCCCACAGGGGGGGAGCAATCAGCCCCAGCATTTT.

Ten or more counts support this clonotype. The chain couples TRBV7-2 to TRBJ2-7; 8 nucleotides line up with TRBD1. Germline trimming cut 8 bases from V and 4 bases from J; bases unmatched to any gene: 19. The germline V gene has CDR1 SGHTA and CDR2 FQGNSA. The CDR3 loop spans 17 amino acids. CDR3 coding DNA: TGTGCCAGCGGATCGCAATATGGTGGCAGGGGGCTGTACGAGCAGTACTTC. Its translation: CASGSQYGGRGLYEQYF.

On this clonotype itself: With a much larger clone just one base away, this may be a read error. Without the conserved terminal phenylalanine or tryptophan, this CDR3 likely stems from a read error. V gene TRBV7-9 combines with J gene TRBJ1-5; 9 nucleotides line up with TRBD1. The CDR3 consists of 16 residues. V gave up 4 bases and J gave up 3 bases; unmatched junction bases: 7. Germline V gene lookup returns CDR1 SEHNR and CDR2 FQNEAQ (reference sequence). The CDR3 region is CASSSGTGNLNQPQHY. DNA of the CDR3: TGTGCCAGCAGCTCAGGGACAGGGAATCTCAATCAGCCCCAGCATTAT.

This clonotype was detected only a few times. The rearrangement links TRBV10-2 to TRBJ1-1; D unresolved. Germline CDR1 reads WSHSY; CDR2 reads SAAADI. The CDR3 spans 16 residues. Between the trimmed V and J ends, which lost 3 bases and 0 bases, there was a span of 14 bases. The CDR3 loop is CASSESPKDMNTEAFF. The CDR3 DNA reads TGCGCCAGCAGTGAATCCCCTAAAGACATGAACACTGAAGCTTTCTTT.

There are a few counts of this clonotype. The V gene is TRBV6-5, the J gene TRBJ1-1; TRBD1 is a possible D gene (5 bases). With 5 bases removed from V and 4 bases from J, the gap between germline ends came to 20 bases. The germline V gene has CDR1 MNHEY and CDR2 SVGAGI. The CDR3 is 16 residues long. CDR3 coding DNA: TGTGCCAGCAGTAACCGGCGTATTTACGGGGGCACTGAAGCTTTCTTT. Translation gives CASSNRRIYGGTEAFF.

In its sample, this clonotype was seen a few times. The V and J genes are TRBV7-2 and TRBJ1-1; the D is unclear. Germline V lookup: CDR1 SGHTA, CDR2 FQGNSA. V was cut by 3 bases and J by 1 base, with 12 bases left in between. The CDR3 extends over 15 amino acids. CDR3 nucleotides: TGTGCCAGCAGCTTTAATCCCGCCGCGAACACTGAAGCTTTCTTT. This encodes CASSFNPAANTEAFF.

This clonotype has only a few counts. This rearrangement joins TRBV7-3 to TRBJ2-5, with 10 bases fitting TRBD2. Germline CDR1 is SGHTA and CDR2 is FQGTGA. The V gene end was trimmed by 5 bases and the J gene end by 1 base; junction bases not matched to a gene: 13. There are 18 residues in the CDR3. The CDR3, as DNA: TGTGCCAGCAGCCCTGGCCAGCGGGAGGGTAGACCCCAAGAGACCCAGTACTTC. Amino acids: CASSPGQREGRPQETQYF. The complete variable domain, with remaining parts taken from reference TRBV7-3 and TRBJ2-5, reads GAGVSQTPSNKVTEKGKYVELRCDPISGHTALYWYRQSLGQGPEFLIYFQGTGAADDSGLPNDRFFAVRPEGSVSTLKIQRTERGDSAVYLCASSPGQREGRPQETQYFGPGTRLLVL.